This entry describes one T cell receptor beta chain. Its antigen is unknown. This sample also contains other DNA sequences that code for the same CDR3. Recent acute infections and vaccinations were absent in the healthy HIV-negative adult donors. Every donor was a Caucasian adult from Nashville, Tennessee. A CD45RA-negative memory subset and a CD45RA+ naive subset were separated from the CD4+ cells. This record comes from a study of shared clonotypes between healthy human individuals. Study-level points and caveats: Generally, naive subsets came out with larger estimated richness than memory subsets.

TCRdb's copy holds only in-frame clones and misses some; the assay was immunoSEQ multiplex PCR. The table shows approximately 2.5 million clones, with over 85% occurring only once. Germline trimming cut 0 bases from V and 5 bases from J; bases unmatched to any gene: 5. The CDR3 extends over 15 amino acids. Per the germline V gene, CDR1 is SGHRS and CDR2 is YFSETQ. Source material: naive CD4+ T cells from PBMCs. The subset was: CD45RA+ positively selected. The chain has TRBV5-1 and TRBJ2-5; 9 bases agree with TRBD1. The TCR comes from a man between 18 and 29 years old in good health. Some clones in this sample may be carry-over from other donors' samples. In DNA form, the CDR3 reads TGCGCCAGCAGCTTGGCGGGACAGGGTGGTGAGACCCAGTACTTC. Translation: CASSLAGQGGETQYF. Full variable domain (outside the CDR3, taken from reference TRBV5-1 and TRBJ2-5): KAGVTQTPRYLIKTRGQQVTLSCSPISGHRSVSWYQQTPGQGLQFLFEYFSETQRNKGNFPGRFSGRQFSNSRSEMNVSTLELGDSALYLCASSLAGQGGETQYFGPGTRLLVL.